This T cell receptor beta chain was captured in a study of cytomegalovirus exposure and HLA in healthy donors. Study results and caveats: Most TCR sequences proved rare, with some public TCRs found in many donors.

Trimming stripped 0 bases from V and 1 base from J, with 7 bases between. The CDR3 contains 14 residues. Germline assignment: CDR1 SGHTS and CDR2 YDEGEE. Sequenced by immunoSEQ multiplex PCR; TCRdb stores in-frame clones only, minus some. The table records 170,000 or so clones, roughly four fifths of them present only once. For this clone: Its antigen remains unknown.

The material sequenced was PBMCs. This sequence joins TRBV5-8 and TRBJ1-2; D gene ambiguous. The TCR originated in a woman between 18 and 30 years old in good health and CMV-seropositive. The CDR3 bases are TGTGCCAGCAGCTTGGAGGCGGGTAACTATGGCTACACCTTC. Its translation: CASSLEAGNYGYTF.